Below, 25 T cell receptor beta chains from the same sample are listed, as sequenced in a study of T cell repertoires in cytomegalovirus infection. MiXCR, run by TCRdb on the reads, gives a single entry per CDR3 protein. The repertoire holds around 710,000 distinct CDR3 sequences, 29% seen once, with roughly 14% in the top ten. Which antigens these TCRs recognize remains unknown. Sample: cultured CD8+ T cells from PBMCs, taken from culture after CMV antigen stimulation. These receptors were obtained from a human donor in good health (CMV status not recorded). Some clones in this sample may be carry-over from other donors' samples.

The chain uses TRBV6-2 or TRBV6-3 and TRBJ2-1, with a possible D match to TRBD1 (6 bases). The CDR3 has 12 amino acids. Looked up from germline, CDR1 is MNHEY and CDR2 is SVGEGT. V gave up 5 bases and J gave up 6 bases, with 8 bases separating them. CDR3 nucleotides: TGTGCCAGCAGTGCGGACAGCAATGAGCAGTTCTTC. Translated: CASSADSNEQFF.

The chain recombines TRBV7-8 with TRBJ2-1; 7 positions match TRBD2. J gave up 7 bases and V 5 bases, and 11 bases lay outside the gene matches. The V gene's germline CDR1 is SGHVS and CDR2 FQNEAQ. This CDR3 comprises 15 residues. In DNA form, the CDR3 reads TGTGCCAGCAGCCTCTACCCCAGCGGGGTGAATGAGCAGTTCTTC. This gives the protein CASSLYPSGVNEQFF.

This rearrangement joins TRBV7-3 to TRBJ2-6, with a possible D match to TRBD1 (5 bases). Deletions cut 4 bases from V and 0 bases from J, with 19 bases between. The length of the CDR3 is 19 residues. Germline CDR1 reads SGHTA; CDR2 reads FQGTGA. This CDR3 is CASSSNGVTAHSGANVLTF. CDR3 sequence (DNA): TGTGCCAGCAGCTCAAATGGAGTGACAGCTCACTCTGGGGCCAACGTCCTGACTTTC.

The CDR3 sequence: CASSGPGGWDIQYF. In DNA form, the CDR3 reads TGTGCCAGCAGTGGTCCAGGTGGATGGGACATTCAGTACTTC. The genes are TRBV2 and TRBJ2-4; D is uncertain. Germline CDR1 and CDR2: SNHLY and FYNNEI. Trimming pared 4 bases from V and 8 bases from J, leaving 15 bases between. This CDR3 spans 14 amino acids.

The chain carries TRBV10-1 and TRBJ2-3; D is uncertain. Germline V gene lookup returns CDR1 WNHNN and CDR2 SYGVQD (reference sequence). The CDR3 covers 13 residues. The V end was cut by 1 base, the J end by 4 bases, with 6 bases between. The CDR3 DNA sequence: TGCGCCAGCAGTGAGTTCGGGTCAGATACGCAGTATTTT. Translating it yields CASSEFGSDTQYF.

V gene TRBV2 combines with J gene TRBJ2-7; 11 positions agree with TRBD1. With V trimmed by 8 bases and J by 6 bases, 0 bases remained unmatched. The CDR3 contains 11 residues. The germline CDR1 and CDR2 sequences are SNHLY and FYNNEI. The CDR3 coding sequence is TGTGCCAGCGGGACAGGGGGCGAGCAGTACGTC. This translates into CASGTGGEQYV.

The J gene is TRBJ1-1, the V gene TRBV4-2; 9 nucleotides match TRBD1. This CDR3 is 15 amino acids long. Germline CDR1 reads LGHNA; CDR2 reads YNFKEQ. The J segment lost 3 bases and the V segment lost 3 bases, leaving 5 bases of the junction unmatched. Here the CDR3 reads CASSQVDRGDTEAFF. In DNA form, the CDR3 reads TGTGCCAGCAGCCAGGTGGACAGGGGCGACACTGAAGCTTTCTTT.

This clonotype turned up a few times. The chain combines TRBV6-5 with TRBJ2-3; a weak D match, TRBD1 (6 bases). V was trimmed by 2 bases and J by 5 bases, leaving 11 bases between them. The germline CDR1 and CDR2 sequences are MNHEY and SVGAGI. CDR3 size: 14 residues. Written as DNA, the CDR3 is TGTGCCAGCAGTTACGTGGGGGCTAGAGATACGCAGTATTTT. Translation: CASSYVGARDTQYF.

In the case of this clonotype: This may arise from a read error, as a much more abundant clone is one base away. This CDR3 is CASSLEEAEAFF. For the CDR3, the DNA is TGTGCCAGCAGCTTAGAAGAGGCTGAAGCTTTCTTT. This chain connects TRBV7-9 to TRBJ1-1; D call uncertain. Per germline, CDR1 SEHNR and CDR2 FQNEAQ (reference sequence). The CDR3 totals 12 residues. V lost 1 base and J lost 6, with 6 bases in between.

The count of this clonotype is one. This chain's CDR3 is CASSLVGAEGQPQHF. CDR3 DNA: TGTGCCAGCAGCTTGGTAGGAGCGGAGGGGCAGCCCCAGCATTTT. The rearrangement joins TRBV5-5 to TRBJ1-5; D perhaps matches TRBD1 (5 bases). The CDR3 is made up of 15 amino acids. V was shortened by 0 bases and J by 7 bases, with 14 bases between the two germline ends. The germline V gene has CDR1 SGHKS and CDR2 YYEKEE (reference sequence). Filled out from reference TRBV5-5 and TRBJ1-5, the complete variable domain reads DAGVTQSPTHLIKTRGQQVTLRCSPISGHKSVSWYQQVLGQGPQFIFQYYEKEERGRGNFPDRFSARQFPNYSSELNVNALLLGDSALYLCASSLVGAEGQPQHFGDGTRLSIL.

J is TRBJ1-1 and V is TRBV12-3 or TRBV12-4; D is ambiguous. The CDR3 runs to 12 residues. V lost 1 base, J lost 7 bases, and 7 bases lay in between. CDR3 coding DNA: TGTGCCAGCAGTTTAGGACTGATTGAAGCTTTCTTT. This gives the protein CASSLGLIEAFF.

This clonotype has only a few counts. DNA of the CDR3: TGTGCCAGCAGTTTATTCACTCCCCTTGGAGGGGAACTGTTTTTT. Its protein product is CASSLFTPLGGELFF. The chain joins TRBV27 to TRBJ1-4, with D perhaps TRBD1 (5 bases). The CDR3 covers 15 residues. Trimming pared 1 base from V and 12 bases from J, leaving 18 bases between. Germline assignment: CDR1 MNHEY and CDR2 SMNVEV (reference sequence). Supplemented by reference TRBV27 and TRBJ1-4, the full variable domain reads EAQVTQNPRYLITVTGKKLTVTCSQNMNHEYMSWYRQDPGLGLRQIYYSMNVEVTDKGDVPEGYKVSRKEKRNFPLILESPSPNQTSLYFCASSLFTPLGGELFFGSGTQLSVL.

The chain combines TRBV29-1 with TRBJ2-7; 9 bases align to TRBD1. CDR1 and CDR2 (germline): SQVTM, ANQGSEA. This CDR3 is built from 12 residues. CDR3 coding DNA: TGCGGCGCGGTGGACAGGGGCAGCGAGCAGTACTTC. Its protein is CGAVDRGSEQYF.

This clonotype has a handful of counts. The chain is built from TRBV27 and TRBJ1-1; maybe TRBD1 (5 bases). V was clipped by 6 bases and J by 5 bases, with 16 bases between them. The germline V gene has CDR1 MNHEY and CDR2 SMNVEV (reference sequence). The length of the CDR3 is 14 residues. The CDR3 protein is CASRFGTERTEAFF. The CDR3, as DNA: TGTGCCAGCAGATTTGGGACTGAGAGGACTGAAGCTTTCTTT.

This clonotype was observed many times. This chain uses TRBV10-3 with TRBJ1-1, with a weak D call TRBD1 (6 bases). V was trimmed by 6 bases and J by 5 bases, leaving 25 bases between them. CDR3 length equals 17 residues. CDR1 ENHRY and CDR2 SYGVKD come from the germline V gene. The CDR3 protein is CAIRGAREGVESTEAFF. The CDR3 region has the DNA TGTGCCATCAGGGGAGCAAGGGAGGGGGTAGAGTCGACTGAAGCTTTCTTT.

The CDR3 sequence: CASSLGPRRRYNSPLHF. The CDR3 DNA sequence: TGTGCCAGCAGCCTCGGACCGCGCCGACGTTATAATTCACCCCTCCACTTT. The chain links TRBV11-2 to TRBJ1-6; D gene uncertain. Looked up from germline, CDR1 is SGHAT and CDR2 is FQNNGV. The CDR3 extends over 17 amino acids. V was cut by 5 bases and J by 4 bases, with 18 bases left in between.

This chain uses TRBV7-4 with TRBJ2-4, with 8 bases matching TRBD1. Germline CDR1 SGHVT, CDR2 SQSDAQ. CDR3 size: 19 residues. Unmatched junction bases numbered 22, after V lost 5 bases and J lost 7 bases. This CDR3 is CASSPEPMGQALTRNIQYF. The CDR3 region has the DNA TGTGCCAGCAGCCCCGAGCCCATGGGACAGGCGTTAACCAGGAACATTCAGTACTTC.

CDR3 in amino acids: CASSARTRPVGNQPQHF. CDR3 coding DNA: TGCGCCAGCAGTGCTAGGACTCGACCTGTGGGCAATCAGCCCCAGCATTTT. V usage is TRBV10-2 and J usage is TRBJ1-5, with D uncertain. This CDR3 has 17 amino acids. The germline V and J ends were trimmed by 4 bases and 2 bases, with 18 bases remaining between them. The germline gives CDR1 WSHSY, CDR2 SAAADI.

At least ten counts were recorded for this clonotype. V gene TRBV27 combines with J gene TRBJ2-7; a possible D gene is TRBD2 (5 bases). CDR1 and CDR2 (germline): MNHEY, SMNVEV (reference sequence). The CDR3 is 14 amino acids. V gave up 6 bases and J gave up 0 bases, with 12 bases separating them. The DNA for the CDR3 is TGTGCCAGCAGCTTAAGCGGCGGCTCCTACGAGCAGTACGTC. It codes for CASSLSGGSYEQYV.

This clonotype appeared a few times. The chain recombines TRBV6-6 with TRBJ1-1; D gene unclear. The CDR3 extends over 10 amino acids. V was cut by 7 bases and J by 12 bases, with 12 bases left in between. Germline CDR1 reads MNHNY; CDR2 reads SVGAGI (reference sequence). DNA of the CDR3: TGTGCCAGCAAAACTACTAGGACTTTCTTT. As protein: CASKTTRTFF.

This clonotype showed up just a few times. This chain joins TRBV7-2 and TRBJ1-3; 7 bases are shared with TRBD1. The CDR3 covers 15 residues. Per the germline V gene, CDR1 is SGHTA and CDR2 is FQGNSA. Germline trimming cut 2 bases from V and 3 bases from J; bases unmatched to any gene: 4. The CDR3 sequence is CASSLSRGIGNTIYF. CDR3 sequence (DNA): TGTGCCAGCAGCTTATCCAGGGGGATTGGAAACACCATATATTTT.

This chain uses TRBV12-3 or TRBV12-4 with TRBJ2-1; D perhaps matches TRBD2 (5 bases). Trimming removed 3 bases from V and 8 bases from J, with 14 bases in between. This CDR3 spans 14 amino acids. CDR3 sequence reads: CASSLDSDGDEQFF. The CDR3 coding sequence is TGTGCCAGCAGTTTGGATAGCGACGGGGATGAGCAGTTCTTC.

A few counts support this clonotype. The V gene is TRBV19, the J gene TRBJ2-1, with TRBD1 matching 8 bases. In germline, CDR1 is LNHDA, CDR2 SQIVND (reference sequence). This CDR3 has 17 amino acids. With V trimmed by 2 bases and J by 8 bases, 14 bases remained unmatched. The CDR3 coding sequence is TGTGCCAGTAGTATAATTCCCCCAGGGGGCGAGGGAGATGAGCAGTTCTTC. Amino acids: CASSIIPPGGEGDEQFF.

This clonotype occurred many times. The CDR3 DNA sequence: TGTGCCAGCAGCTTAGGCCGGGGGCAACGCGGGGAGCTGTTTTTT. Residues: CASSLGRGQRGELFF. The chain employs TRBV7-6 and TRBJ2-2, with D perhaps being TRBD1 or TRBD2 (6 bases each). V was clipped by 1 base and J by 7 bases, with 13 bases between them. CDR1 is SGHVS, CDR2 FNYEAQ, per germline. This CDR3 region has 15 residues.

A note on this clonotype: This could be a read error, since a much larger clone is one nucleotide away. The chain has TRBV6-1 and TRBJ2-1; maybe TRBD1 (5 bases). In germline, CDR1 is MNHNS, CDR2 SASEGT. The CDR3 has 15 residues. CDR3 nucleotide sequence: TGTGCCAGCGATCTCCTGACAGAGACCTACAATAAGCAGTTCTTC. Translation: CASDLLTETYNKQFF.